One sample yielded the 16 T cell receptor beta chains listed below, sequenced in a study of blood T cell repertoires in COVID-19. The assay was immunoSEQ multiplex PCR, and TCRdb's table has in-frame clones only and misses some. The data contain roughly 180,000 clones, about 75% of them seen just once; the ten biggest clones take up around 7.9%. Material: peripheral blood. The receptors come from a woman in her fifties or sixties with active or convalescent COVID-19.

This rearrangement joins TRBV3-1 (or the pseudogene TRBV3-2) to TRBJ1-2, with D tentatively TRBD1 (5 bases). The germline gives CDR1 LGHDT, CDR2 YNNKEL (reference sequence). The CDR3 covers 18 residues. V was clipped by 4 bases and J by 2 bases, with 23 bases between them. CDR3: CASSPSRQGNNLNYGYTF. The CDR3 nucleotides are TGTGCCAGCAGCCCGTCCCGCCAGGGCAACAACCTCAACTATGGCTACACCTTC.

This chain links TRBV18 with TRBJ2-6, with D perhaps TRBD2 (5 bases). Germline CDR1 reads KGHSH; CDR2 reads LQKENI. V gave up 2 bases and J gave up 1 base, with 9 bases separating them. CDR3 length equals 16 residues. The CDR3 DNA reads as TGTGCCAGCTCACCAGTGACGGGGTCTGGGGCCAACGTCCTGACTTTC. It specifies CASSPVTGSGANVLTF.

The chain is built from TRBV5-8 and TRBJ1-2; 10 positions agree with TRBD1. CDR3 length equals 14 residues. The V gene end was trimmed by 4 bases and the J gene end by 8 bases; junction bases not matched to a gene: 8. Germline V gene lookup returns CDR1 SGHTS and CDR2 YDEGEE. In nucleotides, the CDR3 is TGTGCCAGCAGCCCACGTGACAGGGGGCAAGGCTACACCTTC. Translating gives CASSPRDRGQGYTF.

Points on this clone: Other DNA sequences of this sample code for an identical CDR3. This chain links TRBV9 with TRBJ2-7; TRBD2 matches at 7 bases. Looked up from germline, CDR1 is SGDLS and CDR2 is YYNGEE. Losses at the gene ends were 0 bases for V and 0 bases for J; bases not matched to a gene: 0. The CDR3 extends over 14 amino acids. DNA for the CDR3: TGTGCCAGCAGCGTAGGCGGGAGCTCCTACGAGCAGTACTTC. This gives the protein CASSVGGSSYEQYF.

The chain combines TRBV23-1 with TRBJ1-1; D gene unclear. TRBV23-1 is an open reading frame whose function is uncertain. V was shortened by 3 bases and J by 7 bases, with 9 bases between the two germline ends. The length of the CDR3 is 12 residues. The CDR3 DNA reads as TGCGCCAGCAGTCACCCTTTTGTTGAAGCTTTCTTT. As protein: CASSHPFVEAFF.

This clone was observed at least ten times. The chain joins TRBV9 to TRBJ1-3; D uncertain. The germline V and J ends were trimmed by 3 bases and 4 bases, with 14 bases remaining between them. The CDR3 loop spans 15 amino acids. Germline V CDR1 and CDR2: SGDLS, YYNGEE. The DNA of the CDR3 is TGTGCCAGCAGCGGATCCGTAACCTACGGAAACACCATATATTTT. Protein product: CASSGSVTYGNTIYF. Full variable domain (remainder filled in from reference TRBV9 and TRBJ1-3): DSGVTQTPKHLITATGQRVTLRCSPRSGDLSVYWYQQSLDQGLQFLIQYYNGEERAKGNILERFSAQQFPDLHSELNLSSLELGDSALYFCASSGSVTYGNTIYFGEGSWLTVV.

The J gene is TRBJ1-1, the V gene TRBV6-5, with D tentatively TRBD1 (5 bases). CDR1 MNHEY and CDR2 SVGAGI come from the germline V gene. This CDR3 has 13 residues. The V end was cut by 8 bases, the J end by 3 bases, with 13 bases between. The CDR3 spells CASGTGGYTEAFF. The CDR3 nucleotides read TGTGCCAGCGGTACAGGTGGGTACACTGAAGCTTTCTTT.

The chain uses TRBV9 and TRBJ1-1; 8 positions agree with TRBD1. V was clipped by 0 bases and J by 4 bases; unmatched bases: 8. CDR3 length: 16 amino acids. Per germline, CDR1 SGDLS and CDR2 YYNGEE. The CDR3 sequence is CASSVGTGTGSTEAFF. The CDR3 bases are TGTGCCAGCAGCGTAGGGACCGGGACAGGATCCACTGAAGCTTTCTTT.

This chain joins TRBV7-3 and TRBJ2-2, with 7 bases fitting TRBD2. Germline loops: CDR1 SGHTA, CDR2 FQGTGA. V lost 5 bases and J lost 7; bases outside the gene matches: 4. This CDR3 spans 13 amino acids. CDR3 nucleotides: TGTGCCAGCAGCCCGGGGGGAGGCGGGGAGCTGTTTTTT. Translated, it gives CASSPGGGGELFF.

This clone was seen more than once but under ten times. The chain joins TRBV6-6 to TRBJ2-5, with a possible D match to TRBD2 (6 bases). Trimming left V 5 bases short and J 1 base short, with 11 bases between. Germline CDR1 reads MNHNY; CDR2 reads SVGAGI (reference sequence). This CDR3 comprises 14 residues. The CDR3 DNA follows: TGTGCCAGCAGTCCTACCGGGGGCCAAGAGACCCAGTACTTC. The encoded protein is CASSPTGGQETQYF.

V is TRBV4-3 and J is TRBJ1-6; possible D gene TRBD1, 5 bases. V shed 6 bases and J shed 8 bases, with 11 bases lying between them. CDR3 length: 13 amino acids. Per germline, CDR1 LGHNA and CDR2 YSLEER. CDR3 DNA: TGCGCCAGCAGGGTTTGGGGGGATTCACCCCTCCACTTT. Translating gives CASRVWGDSPLHF.

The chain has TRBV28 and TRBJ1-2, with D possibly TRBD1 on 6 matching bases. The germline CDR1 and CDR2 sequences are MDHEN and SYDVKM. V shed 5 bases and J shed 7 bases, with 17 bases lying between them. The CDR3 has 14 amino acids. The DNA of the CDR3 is TGTGCCAGCAGTGTAAACAGGGTTTTCAGTGGCTACACCTTC. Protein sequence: CASSVNRVFSGYTF.

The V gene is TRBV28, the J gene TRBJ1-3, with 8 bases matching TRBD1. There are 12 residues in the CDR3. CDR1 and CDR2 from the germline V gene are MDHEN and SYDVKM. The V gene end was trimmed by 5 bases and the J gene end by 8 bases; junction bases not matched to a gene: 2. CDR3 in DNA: TGTGCCAGCAGTCTCAGGGGGCACACCATATATTTT. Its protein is CASSLRGHTIYF.

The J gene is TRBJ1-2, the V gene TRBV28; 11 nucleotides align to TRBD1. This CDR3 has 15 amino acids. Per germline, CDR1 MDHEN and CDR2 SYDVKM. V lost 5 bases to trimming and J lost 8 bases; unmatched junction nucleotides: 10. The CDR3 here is CASSPTGQGVRGYTF. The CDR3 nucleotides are TGTGCCAGCAGTCCAACGGGACAGGGGGTCAGGGGCTACACCTTC.

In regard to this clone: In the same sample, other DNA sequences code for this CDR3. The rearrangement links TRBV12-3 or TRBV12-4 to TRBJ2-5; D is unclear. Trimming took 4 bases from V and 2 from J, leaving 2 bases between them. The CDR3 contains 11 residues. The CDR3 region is CASSSQETQYF. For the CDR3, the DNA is TGTGCCAGCAGTTCTCAAGAGACCCAGTACTTC.

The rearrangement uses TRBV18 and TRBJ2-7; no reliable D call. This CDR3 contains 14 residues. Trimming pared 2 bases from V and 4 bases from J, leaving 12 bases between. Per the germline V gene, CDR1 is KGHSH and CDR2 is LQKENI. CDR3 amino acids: CASSPGRGDYEQYF. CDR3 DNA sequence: TGTGCCAGCTCACCAGGCAGAGGAGATTACGAGCAGTACTTC.